These 14 T cell receptor beta chains came from one sample sequenced in a study of tumor-infiltrating lymphocytes in glioblastoma multiforme. Three nested ARM-PCR rounds with V-beta and C-beta primers built TCRB libraries. MiXCR, run by TCRdb on the multiplex PCR reads, gives a single entry per CDR3 protein. In the table there are more than 10,000 distinct CDR3 sequences, approximately 68% of which are singletons. Sequencing was performed on brain tumor tissue. The receptor set was obtained from a male donor with glioblastoma.

The CDR3 DNA reads TGTGCCAGCAGGCAGACAGGGGGTGACGAGCAGTACTTC. Its translation is CASRQTGGDEQYF. The gene calls are TRBV11-1 and TRBJ2-7; 9 nucleotides line up with TRBD1. Trimming cost V 6 bases and J 5 bases; bases outside gene matches: 5. The CDR3 is made up of 13 amino acids. Germline CDR1 is SGHAT and CDR2 is FQDESV (reference sequence).

About this clonotype itself: No conserved phenylalanine or tryptophan is present at the end of the CDR3, so a read error is the likely explanation. V usage is TRBV11-2 and J usage is TRBJ2-1; no reliable D call. V shed 0 bases and J shed 6 bases, with 6 bases lying between them. Per germline, CDR1 SGHAT and CDR2 FQNNGV. The CDR3 extends over 13 amino acids. CDR3 coding DNA: TGTGCCAGCAGCTTAGATAGGAGCAATGAGCAGTTCTTG. Translated: CASSLDRSNEQFL.

The chain's CDR3 is CSARSLRGQENQYF. The CDR3 region has the DNA TGCAGTGCTAGAAGTCTTAGGGGTCAAGAGAATCAGTACTTC. The chain has TRBV20-1 and TRBJ2-5; perhaps TRBD1 as D (5 bases). The germline V and J ends were trimmed by 2 bases and 11 bases, with 21 bases remaining between them. The germline gives CDR1 DFQATT, CDR2 SNEGSKA (reference sequence). This CDR3 spans 14 amino acids.

This clonotype has only one observation. The chain couples TRBV11-1 to TRBJ2-3, with a possible D match to TRBD2 (6 bases). Trimming left V 5 bases short and J 2 bases short, with 11 bases between. The germline gives CDR1 SGHAT, CDR2 FQDESV (reference sequence). CDR3 length: 14 amino acids. The CDR3 region is CASSQASVTDTQYF. CDR3 bases: TGTGCCAGCAGCCAGGCTAGCGTCACAGATACGCAGTATTTT.

Turning to this clonotype: Being one base from a much bigger clone, this may be a read error. This chain links TRBV24-1 with TRBJ2-5, with a tentative D call TRBD2 (6 bases). Looked up from germline, CDR1 is KGHDR and CDR2 is SFDVKD. The CDR3 is made up of 14 amino acids. Trimming removed 6 bases from V and 5 bases from J, with 15 bases in between. The CDR3 loop is CATSSGRGFETQYF. In DNA form, the CDR3 reads TGTGCCACCAGTTCGGGGCGGGGCTTTGAGACCCAGTACTTC.

This clonotype was detected many times. It may be a read error: a sequence one base away is much more abundant. This CDR3 fails to terminate in the conserved phenylalanine or tryptophan, so it likely reflects a read error. The chain couples TRBV6-1 to TRBJ2-5, with D hard to call. The germline V gene encodes CDR1 MNHNS and CDR2 SASEGT. Between the trimmed V and J ends, which lost 2 bases and 7 bases, there was a span of 8 bases. This CDR3 region has 12 residues. The CDR3 sequence: CASSESVVTQYS. In DNA, the CDR3 is TGTGCCAGCAGTGAAAGTGTAGTGACCCAGTACTCC.

This clonotype has ten or more counts. One base away lies a much larger clone, so this may be a sequencing read error. The rearrangement joins TRBV2 to TRBJ2-2; either TRBD1 or TRBD2 may supply D (5 bases each). Trimming took off 7 bases at V and 4 bases at J, with 13 bases between the two ends. Germline assignment: CDR1 SNHLY and CDR2 FYNNEI. This CDR3 has 14 residues. In DNA form, the CDR3 reads TGTGCCAGCAACGAGAGGGGCTCCACCGGGGAGCTGTTTTTT. This translates into CASNERGSTGELFF. The whole variable domain, remainder taken from reference TRBV2 and TRBJ2-2, is EPEVTQTPSHQVTQMGQEVILRCVPISNHLYFYWYRQILGQKVEFLVSFYNNEISEKSEIFDDQFSVERPDGSNFTLKIRSTKLEDSAMYFCASNERGSTGELFFGEGSRLTVL.

With regard to this clonotype: One end of the junction fails to match germline, which may point to a read error. This chain uses TRBV6-6 with TRBJ2-7; a possible D gene is TRBD2 (6 bases). The germline V gene has CDR1 MNHNY and CDR2 SVGAGI (reference sequence). This CDR3 has 16 residues. The CDR3: CAGSYYGGRSSYEQYF. CDR3 DNA: TGTGCCGGCAGTTACTATGGAGGGAGGTCCTCCTACGAGCAGTACTTC.

This clonotype was found a few times. One junction end disagrees with the germline gene, perhaps due to a read error. V gene TRBV5-5 combines with J gene TRBJ2-2; no firm D call. The germline CDR1 and CDR2 sequences are SGHKS and YYEKEE (reference sequence). The CDR3 has 12 residues. The CDR3 coding sequence is TGTGCCAGCAACTTGTTCCGCGGGGAGCTGTTTTTT. Translating it yields CASNLFRGELFF.

Remarks on this clonotype: One end of the junction does not line up with germline, which may come from a read error. The chain is built from TRBV10-2 and TRBJ1-5; no clear D gene. CDR1 is WSHSY and CDR2 is SAAADI in the germline V gene. CDR3 length: 15 residues. CDR3 sequence (DNA): TGCGCCAGCAGACCCTTGGCGATAAGGGATCAGCCCCAACATTTT. This codes for CASRPLAIRDQPQHF.

This clonotype was seen repeatedly, ten times or more. The V gene is TRBV2, the J gene TRBJ2-7; D gene unclear. Trimming removed 2 bases from V and 2 bases from J, with 10 bases in between. The CDR3 loop spans 14 amino acids. Germline V gene sequence: CDR1 SNHLY, CDR2 FYNNEI. CDR3: CASSERGGAYEQYF. DNA for the CDR3: TGTGCCAGCAGTGAAAGAGGTGGGGCCTACGAGCAGTACTTC.

Of note for this clonotype: No conserved phenylalanine or tryptophan ends this CDR3, so it is likely a read error. The chain is built from TRBV20-1 and TRBJ2-7; D perhaps matches TRBD1 (5 bases). The germline gives CDR1 DFQATT, CDR2 SNEGSKA (reference sequence). The CDR3 totals 12 residues. V shed 4 bases and J shed 3 bases, with 10 bases lying between them. CDR3 coding DNA: TGCAGTGCTAACGGTCAGGGCTACGAGCAGTACCTC. Translation: CSANGQGYEQYL.

Comments on this clonotype: Germline and junction disagree at one end, which may indicate a read error. The genes are TRBV20-1 and TRBJ2-7; 10 bases match TRBD1. This CDR3 has 19 amino acids. Germline CDR1 is DFQATT and CDR2 is SNEGSKA (reference sequence). CDR3 protein: CNARQPGTGAFPSSYEQYF. The CDR3 nucleotides read TGCAATGCTAGACAACCTGGGACAGGGGCTTTCCCGAGCTCCTACGAGCAGTACTTC.

Notes on this clonotype: The junction departs from germline at one end; a sequencing error may be responsible. This chain uses TRBV6-5 with TRBJ2-3; TRBD2 might be the D (6 bases). The CDR3 extends over 14 amino acids. Germline V CDR1 and CDR2: MNHEY, SVGAGI. The CDR3 DNA is TGTGCCAGCAGTCCTAGCGAGAGCACAGATCCGCATTATTTT. This translates into CASSPSESTDPHYF.